Listed below are T cell receptor beta chains from one sample, sequenced in a study of blood T cell repertoires in COVID-19. Profiling relied on immunoSEQ multiplex PCR, and the TCRdb table lists in-frame clones only, not all of them. The data contain about 170,000 clones, around 82% of them seen just once; the ten biggest clones take up approximately 7%. Sequencing was done on a sample of peripheral blood. The receptors stem from a man aged 80 or over with COVID-19, enrolled during active disease. Each CDR3 is given with its conserved first and last residue. The D gene is left open where the match is weak. The size field is filled for only some rows; it gives once, few, many or a size class.

J: TRBJ1-4; V: TRBV6-5; size: -; D: TRBD1; DNA: TGTGCCAGCAGTTACAAGGGGGCGCGAAATGAAAAACTGTTTTTT; CDR3: CASSYKGARNEKLFF
J: TRBJ1-4; V: TRBV11-3; size: -; D: -; DNA: TGTGCCAGCAGCTTGGTTAGCGCGACTAATGAAAAACTGTTTTTT; CDR3: CASSLVSATNEKLFF
J: TRBJ1-2; V: TRBV19; size: -; D: TRBD1; DNA: TGTGCCAGTAGTATCACCGGGACAGGGGCCCTTGGCTACACCTTC; CDR3: CASSITGTGALGYTF
J: TRBJ1-6; V: TRBV18; size: few; D: TRBD1; DNA: TGTGCCAGCTCACGTTCAGGGGGCGGATCCTATAATTCACCCCTCCACTTT; CDR3: CASSRSGGGSYNSPLHF
J: TRBJ1-4; V: TRBV7-8; size: -; D: -; DNA: TGTGCCAGCAGCTTAGCGCGTCATGAAAAACTGTTTTTT; CDR3: CASSLARHEKLFF
J: TRBJ1-4; V: TRBV18; size: -; D: -; DNA: TGTGCCAGCTCACCCCTTAAGGGCCGCGGAACGGAGGCTGAAAAACTGTTTTTT; CDR3: CASSPLKGRGTEAEKLFF
J: TRBJ1-4; V: TRBV29-1; size: -; D: -; DNA: TGCAGCGTTGATCAGGGGTATGATGAAAAACTGTTTTTT; CDR3: CSVDQGYDEKLFF
J: TRBJ2-1; V: TRBV23-1; size: -; D: -; DNA: TGCGCCAGCAGTCCCCAGGACAGCTCCTACAATGAGCAGTTCTTC; CDR3: CASSPQDSSYNEQFF
J: TRBJ1-1; V: TRBV5-1; size: -; D: TRBD1; DNA: TGCGCCAGCAGCTTGGCACAGGGGCAGGGGACTGAAGCTTTCTTT; CDR3: CASSLAQGQGTEAFF
J: TRBJ1-6; V: TRBV6-5; size: -; D: -; DNA: TGTGCCAGCAGTTACTCCTCCAGGGATTCACCCCTCCACTTT; CDR3: CASSYSSRDSPLHF
J: TRBJ2-7; V: TRBV10-3; size: -; D: TRBD1; DNA: TGTGCCATCAGGACCGGGACAGGGGGCTACGAGCAGTACTTC; CDR3: CAIRTGTGGYEQYF
J: TRBJ1-5; V: TRBV19; size: once; D: TRBD1; DNA: TGTGCCAGTAGGAGAGACAGGGGAAATCAGCCCCAGCATTTT; CDR3: CASRRDRGNQPQHF
J: TRBJ2-7; V: TRBV7-8; size: -; D: -; DNA: TGTGCCAGCAGCTTAGATGGTTGGGGGGACCCACCTTACGAGCAGTACTTC; CDR3: CASSLDGWGDPPYEQYF
J: TRBJ1-5; V: TRBV2; size: once; D: -; DNA: TGTGCCAGCAAGGAAAGGGGAATAAGCAATCAGCCCCAGCATTTT; CDR3: CASKERGISNQPQHF
J: TRBJ1-5; V: TRBV18; size: once; D: -; DNA: TGTGCCAGCTCACAACTATTCGGGAAGGGAAGCAATCAGCCCCAGCATTTT; CDR3: CASSQLFGKGSNQPQHF
J: TRBJ2-1; V: TRBV7-3; size: -; D: -; DNA: TGTGCCAGCAGCCCAGGGGCCTCGAGCTCCTACAATGAGCAGTTCTTC; CDR3: CASSPGASSSYNEQFF
J: TRBJ1-4; V: TRBV19; size: -; D: -; DNA: TGTGCCAGCGGACCAGGGGTGAGAATCGCGAAGAAACTGTTTTTT; CDR3: CASGPGVRIAKKLFF
J: TRBJ1-5; V: TRBV5-1; size: -; D: -; DNA: TGCGCCAGCAGCTTGGGCGGGGATAGCAATCAGCCCCAGCATTTT; CDR3: CASSLGGDSNQPQHF
J: TRBJ1-1; V: TRBV11-2; size: -; D: -; DNA: TGTGCCAGCAGCGCGAGTACGGGTAACACTGAAGCTTTCTTT; CDR3: CASSASTGNTEAFF
J: TRBJ1-1; V: TRBV5-6; size: -; D: TRBD1; DNA: TGTGCCAGCAGCTTGCACGGACAGGAGAACACTGAAGCTTTCTTT; CDR3: CASSLHGQENTEAFF
J: TRBJ2-2; V: TRBV27; size: once; D: TRBD1; DNA: TGTGCCAGCAGTTTTCTTAGGACAGGGAAGTTGGCCGGGGAGCTGTTTTTT; CDR3: CASSFLRTGKLAGELFF
J: TRBJ2-7; V: TRBV27; size: once; D: -; DNA: TGTGCCAGCAGTTTATTGGCAGGGTACGAGCAGTACTTC; CDR3: CASSLLAGYEQYF
J: TRBJ1-2; V: TRBV3-1/TRBV3-2; size: -; D: TRBD1; DNA: TGTGCCAGCAGCCCGGGACAGGGTGTCGGCTACACCTTC; CDR3: CASSPGQGVGYTF
J: TRBJ2-7; V: TRBV9; size: -; D: TRBD1; DNA: TGTGCCAGCACCCCGACAGGGACCTATCACGAGCAGTACTTC; CDR3: CASTPTGTYHEQYF
J: TRBJ1-2; V: TRBV11-2; size: -; D: -; DNA: TGTGCCAGCAGCTTAGATCGCTGGACTTGGGGCTACACCTTC; CDR3: CASSLDRWTWGYTF
J: TRBJ2-3; V: TRBV7-3; size: -; D: -; DNA: TGTGCCAGCAGCTTAACTAGCGCTAGCACAGATACGCAGTATTTT; CDR3: CASSLTSASTDTQYF
J: TRBJ1-2; V: TRBV6-5; size: -; D: -; DNA: TGTGCCAGCTGGGGGGGGTCCGCCTATGGCTACACCTTC; CDR3: CASWGGSAYGYTF
J: TRBJ1-4; V: TRBV10-3; size: -; D: -; DNA: TGTGCCACTCAGGGATTTGAAAAACTGTTTTTT; CDR3: CATQGFEKLFF
J: TRBJ2-3; V: TRBV19; size: -; D: -; DNA: TGTGCCAGTAGTTCCTACAGGGAGAGCACAGATACGCAGTATTTT; CDR3: CASSSYRESTDTQYF
J: TRBJ1-3; V: TRBV6-5; size: -; D: -; DNA: TGTGCCAGCAGTTACTCCGTGGGGGCGAACGGAAACACCATATATTTT; CDR3: CASSYSVGANGNTIYF
J: TRBJ1-1; V: TRBV7-2; size: -; D: -; DNA: TGTGCCAGCAGCTTCACAGCGAACACTGAAGCTTTCTTT; CDR3: CASSFTANTEAFF
J: TRBJ2-3; V: TRBV6-6; size: -; D: -; DNA: TGTGCCAGCAGTTATCGGGATACGCAGTATTTT; CDR3: CASSYRDTQYF
J: TRBJ2-1; V: TRBV11-3; size: -; D: TRBD1; DNA: TGTGCCAGCAGCTTGGGACAGGGGGACTACAATGAGCAGTTCTTC; CDR3: CASSLGQGDYNEQFF
J: TRBJ2-7; V: TRBV9; size: -; D: -; DNA: TGTGCCAGCAGCCCCAACCCGGCAGGGGCCTACGAGCAGTACTTC; CDR3: CASSPNPAGAYEQYF
J: TRBJ1-1; V: TRBV3-1/TRBV3-2; size: -; D: -; DNA: TGTGCCAGCAGCCAACAACGGTTGAACACTGAAGCTTTCTTT; CDR3: CASSQQRLNTEAFF
J: TRBJ1-1; V: TRBV28; size: -; D: TRBD1; DNA: TGTGCCAGCAGTGACCTGGACAGGTACACTGAAGCTTTCTTT; CDR3: CASSDLDRYTEAFF
J: TRBJ2-7; V: TRBV3-1/TRBV3-2; size: -; D: TRBD1; DNA: TGTGCCAGCAGCCCCCGGACAGGGTGGGGGGAGCAGTACTTC; CDR3: CASSPRTGWGEQYF
J: TRBJ2-3; V: TRBV7-3; size: once; D: TRBD1; DNA: TGTGCCAGCAGCTTAAAAATTAGCGGGACAGGGGGCACAGATACGCAGTATTTT; CDR3: CASSLKISGTGGTDTQYF
J: TRBJ1-2; V: TRBV6-2/TRBV6-3; size: -; D: -; DNA: TGTGCCAGCAGTCAGGACAGTAACTATGGCTACACCTTC; CDR3: CASSQDSNYGYTF
J: TRBJ2-2; V: TRBV19; size: -; D: TRBD2; DNA: TGTGCCAGTAGATCTAGCGGGGGGCAGTACACCGGGGAGCTGTTTTTT; CDR3: CASRSSGGQYTGELFF